These 26 T cell receptor beta chains were all obtained from the same sample, sequenced in a study of blood T cell repertoires in COVID-19. TCRdb's copy holds only in-frame clones and misses some; the assay was immunoSEQ multiplex PCR. The table has under 130,000 clones, less than 80% seen once. Sequencing input: peripheral blood. The receptors come from a man between 65 and 85 years old with active or convalescent COVID-19.

V usage is TRBV5-1 and J usage is TRBJ1-4; D not resolved. The ends were cut back, 1 base at V and 4 bases at J, with 5 bases in the middle. There are 13 residues in the CDR3. Looked up from germline, CDR1 is SGHRS and CDR2 is YFSETQ. Here the CDR3 DNA reads TGCGCCAGCAGCTTGTACAGTAATGAAAAACTGTTTTTT. As protein: CASSLYSNEKLFF.

The gene calls are TRBV7-9 and TRBJ1-3, with TRBD1 matching 9 bases. The CDR3 contains 15 residues. In germline, CDR1 is SEHNR, CDR2 FQNEAQ (reference sequence). Unmatched junction bases numbered 5, after V lost 5 bases and J lost 3 bases. CDR3 amino acids: CASSRDRAVGNTIYF. In DNA, the CDR3 is TGTGCCAGCAGCCGGGACAGGGCGGTTGGAAACACCATATATTTT.

This chain uses TRBV11-2 with TRBJ2-2; weak D call: TRBD1 (5 bases). Trimming left V 1 base short and J 3 bases short, with 12 bases between. Germline V lookup: CDR1 SGHAT, CDR2 FQNNGV. CDR3 length equals 16 residues. The CDR3 sequence is CASSLGVGLDTGELFF. The CDR3 DNA sequence: TGTGCCAGCAGCTTAGGTGTGGGGCTGGACACCGGGGAGCTGTTTTTT.

With respect to this clone: The junction differs from germline at one of its ends, possibly a read error. This chain joins TRBV5-6 and TRBJ1-1; D is unresolved. There are 13 residues in the CDR3. CDR1 is SGHDT and CDR2 is YYEEEE in the germline V gene. The CDR3: CASSLGDRTGAFF. The CDR3 nucleotides are TGTGCCAGCAGCTTGGGGGATAGGACTGGAGCTTTCTTT.

This chain joins TRBV5-1 and TRBJ1-2; D perhaps matches TRBD1 (5 bases). Looked up from germline, CDR1 is SGHRS and CDR2 is YFSETQ. This CDR3 comprises 14 residues. With 0 bases removed from V and 5 bases from J, the gap between germline ends came to 11 bases. CDR3 residues: CASSLEGPGYGYTF. CDR3 DNA: TGCGCCAGCAGCTTGGAAGGACCAGGGTATGGCTACACCTTC.

This chain joins TRBV5-1 and TRBJ1-2, with 10 nucleotides matching TRBD1. Germline CDR1 and CDR2: SGHRS and YFSETQ. This CDR3 is built from 15 residues. J gave up 2 bases and V 3 bases, and 4 bases lay outside the gene matches. The DNA of the CDR3 is TGCGCCAGCAGCTCTCCGGGACAGGGGAACTATGGCTACACCTTC. Residues: CASSSPGQGNYGYTF.

The chain is built from TRBV11-2 and TRBJ1-6; D remains ambiguous. This CDR3 has 15 residues. CDR1 SGHAT and CDR2 FQNNGV come from the germline V gene. V was shortened by 5 bases and J by 7 bases, with 15 bases between the two germline ends. The CDR3 here is CASSPLEGMNSPLHF. In DNA, the CDR3 is TGTGCCAGCAGCCCCCTTGAGGGTATGAATTCACCCCTCCACTTT.

This clone was seen a handful of times. The rearrangement joins TRBV19 to TRBJ1-5, with D tentatively TRBD1 (6 bases). The germline V gene encodes CDR1 LNHDA and CDR2 SQIVND (reference sequence). The CDR3 sequence is 16 residues long. V gave up 6 bases and J gave up 2 bases, with 17 bases separating them. CDR3 sequence (DNA): TGTGCCAGTAGCACCAGGGGCCGAGGGGGCAATCAGCCCCAGCATTTT. Protein sequence: CASSTRGRGGNQPQHF.

J is TRBJ2-3 and V is TRBV7-6; D perhaps matches TRBD2 (7 bases). The germline CDR1 and CDR2 sequences are SGHVS and FNYEAQ. The V end lost 1 base, the J end lost 1 base, and 18 bases lay between the germline ends. CDR3 length equals 18 residues. For the CDR3, the DNA is TGTGCCAGCAGCTTAGGGGGGGGCGGGGGATCCCGCACAGATACGCAGTATTTT. It translates to CASSLGGGGGSRTDTQYF.

The rearrangement links TRBV7-2 to TRBJ1-1, with unresolved D. This CDR3 contains 11 residues. The V gene lost 3 bases and the J gene lost 11 bases, with 10 bases spanning the gap. CDR1 and CDR2 from the germline V gene are SGHTA and FQGNSA. The CDR3 reads CASSFGPGAFF. The CDR3 nucleotides read TGTGCCAGCAGCTTCGGCCCGGGGGCTTTCTTT. The full variable domain, with the rest looked up from reference TRBV7-2 and TRBJ1-1, is GAGVSQSPSNKVTEKGKDVELRCDPISGHTALYWYRQSLGQGLEFLIYFQGNSAPDKSGLPSDRFSAERTGGSVSTLTIQRTQQEDSAVYLCASSFGPGAFFGQGTRLTVV.

V is TRBV5-4 and J is TRBJ2-4; no reliable D call. The V gene's germline CDR1 is SGHNT and CDR2 YYREEE (reference sequence). The V gene lost 5 bases and the J gene lost 4 bases, with 16 bases spanning the gap. The CDR3 length is 15 residues. CDR3 in DNA: TGTGCCAGCAGACAGCTAATAGTGGTGAAAAACATTCAGTACTTC. Translating it yields CASRQLIVVKNIQYF.

J is TRBJ2-7 and V is TRBV5-4; 7 bases align to TRBD1. Unmatched junction bases numbered 10, after V lost 1 base and J lost 0 bases. Germline CDR1 reads SGHNT; CDR2 reads YYREEE (reference sequence). The CDR3 totals 17 residues. The CDR3 DNA reads TGTGCCAGCAGCTTGCACACAGACAGGGACCCCTCCTACGAGCAGTACTTC. Residues: CASSLHTDRDPSYEQYF.

A note on this clone: At one end the junction does not follow the germline gene, possibly because of a read error. V usage is TRBV7-8 and J usage is TRBJ1-4, with D tentatively TRBD1 (5 bases). The CDR3 sequence is 16 residues long. Germline V gene data show CDR1 as SGHVS and CDR2 as FQNEAQ. The CDR3 DNA reads as TGTGCCAGCAGCTTGTTTGGGACGCGGGAGCGCGAAAGACTGTTTTTT. This encodes CASSLFGTRERERLFF.

This clone has more than one count but fewer than ten. The gene calls are TRBV13 and TRBJ2-7; D is undetermined. The V gene's germline CDR1 is PRHDT and CDR2 FYEKMQ (reference sequence). V was shortened by 1 base and J by 9 bases, with 16 bases between the two germline ends. This CDR3 has 14 residues. For the CDR3, the DNA is TGTGCCAGCAGCTTAGCGGGTCCCCTAGACGGGCAGTACTTC. It encodes CASSLAGPLDGQYF.

The genes are TRBV6-1 and TRBJ1-5, with D maybe TRBD1 (6 bases). The CDR3 sequence is 15 residues long. In germline, CDR1 is MNHNS, CDR2 SASEGT. V gave up 3 bases and J gave up 4 bases, with 13 bases separating them. CDR3 region: CASSDSRRGNQPQHF. The CDR3, as DNA: TGTGCCAGCAGTGACAGTCGAAGGGGGAATCAGCCCCAGCATTTT.

This clone showed up just once. This chain's CDR3 is CASSRRYKSGGRYEQYF. The CDR3 nucleotides are TGTGCCAGCAGCCGCCGATACAAAAGCGGGGGGAGATACGAGCAGTACTTC. The rearrangement links TRBV4-2 to TRBJ2-7; TRBD2 aligns across 9 bases. The CDR3 is 17 residues long. Unmatched junction bases numbered 14, after V lost 4 bases and J lost 4 bases. Germline-derived CDR1 and CDR2 are LGHNA and YNFKEQ.

This chain connects TRBV6-4 to TRBJ1-2, with 8 bases fitting TRBD1. Losses at the gene ends were 2 bases for V and 8 bases for J; bases not matched to a gene: 4. This CDR3 spans 13 amino acids. Looked up from germline, CDR1 is MRHNA and CDR2 is SNTAGT. The CDR3 here is CASSDETGVGYTF. In nucleotides, the CDR3 is TGTGCCAGCAGTGACGAGACAGGGGTAGGCTACACCTTC.

The CDR3, as DNA: TGCGCCAGCACTATGCAGGGCTTTGATGAAAAACTGTTTTTT. Translating gives CASTMQGFDEKLFF. V usage is TRBV5-1 and J usage is TRBJ1-4, with D possibly TRBD1 on 5 matching bases. Trimming took off 6 bases at V and 6 bases at J, with 15 bases between the two ends. CDR1 is SGHRS and CDR2 is YFSETQ in the germline V gene. This CDR3 is built from 14 residues.

The gene calls are TRBV2 and TRBJ1-4, with 7 bases fitting TRBD1. In germline, CDR1 is SNHLY, CDR2 FYNNEI. The J segment lost 8 bases and the V segment lost 6 bases, leaving 12 bases of the junction unmatched. There are 15 residues in the CDR3. The CDR3 sequence is CASRYSGTVDEKLFF. CDR3 sequence (DNA): TGTGCCAGCAGATATTCCGGGACAGTGGACGAAAAACTGTTTTTT.

The chain couples TRBV6-5 to TRBJ1-2; 7 bases are a match to TRBD1. V lost 6 bases to trimming and J lost 4 bases; unmatched junction nucleotides: 8. CDR1 is MNHEY, CDR2 SVGAGI, per germline. The CDR3 contains 14 residues. CDR3 nucleotides: TGTGCCAGCAGGGAGACAGGGCTGGGCTATGGCTACACCTTC. Its protein is CASRETGLGYGYTF.

To note about this clone: The junction and the germline gene differ at one end; a read error may be behind it. The rearrangement links TRBV5-5 to TRBJ1-3; TRBD1 might be the D (6 bases). Germline V gives CDR1 SGHKS, CDR2 YYEKEE (reference sequence). This CDR3 comprises 13 residues. The CDR3 region has the DNA TGTGCCAGCAGCTCGTCCAGGGGAAGCACCATATATTTT. This translates into CASSSSRGSTIYF.

This chain joins TRBV21-1 and TRBJ2-7; TRBD2 is the table's D call, not checked against the DNA. TRBV21-1 is an annotated pseudogene. CDR3 length equals 19 residues. The CDR3 sequence: CASSKAVEARMRTADEQYF. The CDR3 nucleotides are TGTGCCAGCAGCAAAGCGGTGGAGGCCCGGATGAGAACCGCGGACGAGCAGTACTTC.

The sample holds one count of this clone. This chain connects TRBV2 to TRBJ2-1, with D uncertain. Germline V gene data show CDR1 as SNHLY and CDR2 as FYNNEI. Deletions cut 6 bases from V and 1 base from J, with 10 bases between. The CDR3 spans 14 residues. CDR3 region: CASSVPGSYNEQFF. Written as DNA, the CDR3 is TGTGCCAGCAGCGTCCCAGGATCCTACAATGAGCAGTTCTTC.

The count of this clone is one. The V call is TRBV4-2, the J call TRBJ1-1; 7 nucleotides match TRBD1. After removal of 6 bases from V and 1 base from J, the junction contained 2 bases not matched to a gene. The V gene's germline CDR1 is LGHNA and CDR2 YNFKEQ. The CDR3 consists of 13 residues. CDR3 residues: CASRGQPNTEAFF. CDR3 coding DNA: TGTGCCAGCAGGGGACAGCCGAACACTGAAGCTTTCTTT.

The table lists this clone with a count of one. This chain connects TRBV6-2 or TRBV6-3 to TRBJ2-7; 7 bases are a match to TRBD2. CDR1 and CDR2 from the germline V gene are MNHEY and SVGEGT. The CDR3 extends over 16 amino acids. V shed 2 bases and J 3 bases; nucleotides not matched to a gene: 10. The DNA for the CDR3 is TGTGCCAGCAGTTACGGGGAGGGCTACGGGGGCTACGAGCAGTACTTC. It yields the protein CASSYGEGYGGYEQYF.

The V call is TRBV19, the J call TRBJ2-7, with TRBD1 as a possible D gene (5 bases). Trimming left V 6 bases short and J 2 bases short, with 17 bases between. The CDR3 covers 15 residues. CDR1 and CDR2 (germline): LNHDA, SQIVND (reference sequence). CDR3 DNA sequence: TGTGCCAGTAGGCCCGCCGTAACAGGTACCTACGAGCAGTACTTC. Translation gives CASRPAVTGTYEQYF.